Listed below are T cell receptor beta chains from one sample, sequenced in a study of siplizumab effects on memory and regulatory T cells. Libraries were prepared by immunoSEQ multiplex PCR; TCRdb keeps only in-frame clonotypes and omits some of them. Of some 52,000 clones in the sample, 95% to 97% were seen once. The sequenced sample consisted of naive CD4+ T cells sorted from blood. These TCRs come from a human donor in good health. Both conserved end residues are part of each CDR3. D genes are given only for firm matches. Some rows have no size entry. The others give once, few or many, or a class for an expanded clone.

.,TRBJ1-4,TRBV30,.,TGTGCCTGGACCGGGGCAACCGCTAATGAAAAACTGTTTTTT,CAWTGATANEKLFF
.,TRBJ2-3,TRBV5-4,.,TGTGCCAGCAGCACCGGACAGAGCACAGATACGCAGTATTTT,CASSTGQSTDTQYF
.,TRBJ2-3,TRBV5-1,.,TGCGCCAGCAGCGCGGGCCCTGGGGGAAGCACAGATACGCAGTATTTT,CASSAGPGGSTDTQYF
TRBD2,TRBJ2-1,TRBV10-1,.,TGCGCCAGCAGTGAGTCTCAGGGAGGCGGGAGCTCCTACAATGAGCAGTTCTTC,CASSESQGGGSSYNEQFF
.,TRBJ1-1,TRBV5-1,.,TGCGCCAGCAGCTTGATCGGGGTGTATAGTATCACTGAAGCTTTCTTT,CASSLIGVYSITEAFF
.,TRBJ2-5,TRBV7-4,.,TGTGCCAGCAGCCTCGTTGCAGTGGGGGAGACCCAGTACTTC,CASSLVAVGETQYF
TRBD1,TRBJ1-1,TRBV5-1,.,TGCGCCAGCAGCCCCGACAGGGGGGGTCGGTACGCTTTCTTT,CASSPDRGGRYAFF
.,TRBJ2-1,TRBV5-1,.,TGCGCCAGCATAAGGGCAGGTTACAATGAGCAGTTCTTC,CASIRAGYNEQFF
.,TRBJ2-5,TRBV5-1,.,TGCGCCAGCAGCCTCCGGGAGCCGGAGGAGACCCAGTACTTC,CASSLREPEETQYF
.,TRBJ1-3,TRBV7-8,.,TGTGCCAGCAGCTTAGAGGGTTATGGAAACACCATATATTTT,CASSLEGYGNTIYF
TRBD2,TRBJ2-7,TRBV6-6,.,TGTGCCAGCAGTTACACTCTATCGCGGGAGGGCTACGAGCAGTACTTC,CASSYTLSREGYEQYF
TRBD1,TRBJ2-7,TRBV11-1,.,TGTGCCAGCAGCTCTGTGGACAGGGGGCTCGACGAGCAGTACTTC,CASSSVDRGLDEQYF
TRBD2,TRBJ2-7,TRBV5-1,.,TGCGCCAGCAGCTTCTGGGGGGGAGCGGGGCAGTACTTC,CASSFWGGAGQYF
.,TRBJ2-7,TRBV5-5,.,TGTGCCAGCAGCTTGTACTCCTCCCCTTCCTACGAGCAGTACTTC,CASSLYSSPSYEQYF
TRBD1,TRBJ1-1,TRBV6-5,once,TGTGCCAGCAGTTACTCCCCAGGCAGGGGGCTTGAAGCTTTCTTT,CASSYSPGRGLEAFF
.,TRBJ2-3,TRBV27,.,TGTGCCAGCAGTTGGGAACAAGGCACAGATACGCAGTATTTT,CASSWEQGTDTQYF
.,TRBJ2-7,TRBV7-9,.,TGTGCCAGCAGCTTACGTGGGGGCCTAGCTACAACGACCTACGAGCAGTACTTC,CASSLRGGLATTTYEQYF
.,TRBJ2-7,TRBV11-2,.,TGTGCCAGCAGCCCTTTGAGGGTTACCTACGAGCAGTACTTC,CASSPLRVTYEQYF
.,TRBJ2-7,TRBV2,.,TGTGCCAGCAATAAGGGAAACCCCTACGAGCAGTACTTC,CASNKGNPYEQYF
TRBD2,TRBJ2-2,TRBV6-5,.,TGTGCCAGCAAACAAGCGGGAGAGAACACCGGGGAGCTGTTTTTT,CASKQAGENTGELFF
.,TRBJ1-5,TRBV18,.,TGTGCCAGCTCAGAAAGCAATCAGCCCCAGCATTTT,CASSESNQPQHF
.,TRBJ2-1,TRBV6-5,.,TGTGCCAGCAGCAGGGGGGTTGATGAGCAGTTCTTC,CASSRGVDEQFF
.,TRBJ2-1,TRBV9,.,TGTGCCAGCAGCGTAGCGGGGTCCTACAATGAGCAGTTCTTC,CASSVAGSYNEQFF
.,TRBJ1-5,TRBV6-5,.,TGTGCCAGCAGTCGAGGGGGGGTAAATAATCAGCCCCAGCATTTT,CASSRGGVNNQPQHF
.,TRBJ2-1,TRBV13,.,TGTGCCAGCAGCTCATATAATGAGCAGTTCTTC,CASSSYNEQFF
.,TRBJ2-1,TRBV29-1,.,TGCAGCGTTGAAGATATCCGGAACAATGAGCAGTTCTTC,CSVEDIRNNEQFF
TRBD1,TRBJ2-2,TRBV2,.,TGTGCCAGCACGTTCGGGACAGGGAACACCGGGGAGCTGTTTTTT,CASTFGTGNTGELFF
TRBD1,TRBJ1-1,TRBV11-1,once,TGTGCCAGCGGGAACAGGGGTTTGAACACTGAAGCTTTCTTT,CASGNRGLNTEAFF
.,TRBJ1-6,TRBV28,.,TGTGCCAGCAGGGGGGAGGACCGAAGGAATTCACCCCTCCACTTT,CASRGEDRRNSPLHF
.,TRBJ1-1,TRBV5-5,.,TGTGCCAGCAGCTTGGGTGGGGGCAGGGGAAACACTGAAGCTTTCTTT,CASSLGGGRGNTEAFF
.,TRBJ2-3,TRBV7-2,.,TGTGCCAGCAGTCCCCGGGAGTATAAGCCAGATACGCAGTATTTT,CASSPREYKPDTQYF
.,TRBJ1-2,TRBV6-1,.,TGTGCCAGCACCCCTTCAGGGATATACGGCTACACCTTC,CASTPSGIYGYTF
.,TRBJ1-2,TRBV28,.,TGTGCCAGCACCCCCGAAACTAACTATGGCTACACCTTC,CASTPETNYGYTF
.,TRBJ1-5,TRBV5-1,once,TGCGCCAGCAGCTGGGGGACCCCCGATCAGCCCCAGCATTTT,CASSWGTPDQPQHF
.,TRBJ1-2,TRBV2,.,TGTGCCAGCAGGGGGGGGCACTATGGCTACACCTTC,CASRGGHYGYTF
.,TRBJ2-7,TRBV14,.,TGTGCCAGCAGCCAAGTTGGTCCTTACGAGCAGTACTTC,CASSQVGPYEQYF
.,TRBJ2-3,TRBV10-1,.,TGCGCCAGCAGTGAGTCGGGACATCCCACAGATACGCAGTATTTT,CASSESGHPTDTQYF
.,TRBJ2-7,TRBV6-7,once,TGTGCCATGCGACAGGCCTACATCCCGTCCGAGCAGTACTTC,CAMRQAYIPSEQYF
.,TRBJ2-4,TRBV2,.,TGTGCCAGCAGTCTGGGGCCTATTCAGTACTTC,CASSLGPIQYF
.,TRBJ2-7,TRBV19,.,TGTGCCAGTAGTATGCAACAGGGCTCCTACGAGCAGTACTTC,CASSMQQGSYEQYF
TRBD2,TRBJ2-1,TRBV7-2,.,TGTGCCAGCAGCTTAGCTCGGCCATCACCCCGAGGGACTAGCGGAAGAGGAGCGCAGTTCTTC,CASSLARPSPRGTSGRGAQFF
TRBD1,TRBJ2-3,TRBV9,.,TGTGCCAGCAGCCACAGGGGGCAAGGGGATACGCAGTATTTT,CASSHRGQGDTQYF
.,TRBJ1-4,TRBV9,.,TGTGCCAGCAGCGTCTCAGGTATCGGTGAAAAACTGTTTTTT,CASSVSGIGEKLFF
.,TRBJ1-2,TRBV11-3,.,TGTGCCAGCAGCCCAGGGAGGGGATATGGCTACACCTTC,CASSPGRGYGYTF
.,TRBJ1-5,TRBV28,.,TGTGCCAGCACCGACATTGGCAATCAGCCCCAGCATTTT,CASTDIGNQPQHF
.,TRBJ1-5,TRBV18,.,TGTGCCAGCTCACCGTTTAATGTAAGGGGTTCGCAGCCCCAGCATTTT,CASSPFNVRGSQPQHF
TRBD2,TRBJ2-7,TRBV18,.,TGTGCCAGCTCACCATCGGAGGGCGGGAGGCTCTACGAGCAGTACTTC,CASSPSEGGRLYEQYF
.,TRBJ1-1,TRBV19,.,TGTGCCAGTAGTACAACAGGACAGAACACTGAAGCTTTCTTT,CASSTTGQNTEAFF
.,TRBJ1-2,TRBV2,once,TGTGCCAGCATCCGGGACGAGCGTGGCTACACCTTC,CASIRDERGYTF
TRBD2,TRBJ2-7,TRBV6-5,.,TGTGCCAGCACCGGATCGCGGGAGGCCCGGGACGAGCAGTACTTC,CASTGSREARDEQYF
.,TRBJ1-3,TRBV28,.,TGTGCCAGCATCGTGTACTCTGGAAACACCATATATTTT,CASIVYSGNTIYF
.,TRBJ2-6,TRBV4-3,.,TGCGCCAGCAGCCAAGATCTCCCTGCAGGGGCCAACGTCCTGACTTTC,CASSQDLPAGANVLTF
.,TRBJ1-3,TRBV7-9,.,TGTGCCAGCAGCTCATATCCAGGGGAAACTGGAAACACCATATATTTT,CASSSYPGETGNTIYF
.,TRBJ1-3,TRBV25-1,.,TGTGCCAGCAGTGTCGGGATCTCTGGAAACACCATATATTTT,CASSVGISGNTIYF
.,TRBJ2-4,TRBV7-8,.,TGTGCCAGCAGCTTGGGGGTAGGGGGAGGAGACATTCAGTACTTC,CASSLGVGGGDIQYF
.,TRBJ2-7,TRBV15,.,TGTGCCACCAGCACGGGAGACAGCTCCTACGAGCAGTACTTC,CATSTGDSSYEQYF
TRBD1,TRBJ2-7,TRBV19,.,TGTGCCAGTAGTGAACAGGGGGCTCGCTCCTACGAGCAGTACTTC,CASSEQGARSYEQYF
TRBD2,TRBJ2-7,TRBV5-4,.,TGTGCCAGCAGCTTGGCCGGCGGGAGGAGGAACGAGCAGTACTTC,CASSLAGGRRNEQYF
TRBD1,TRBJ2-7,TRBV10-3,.,TGTGCCATCAGTGAGGCGGACAGGGGTGGGGAGCAGTACTTC,CAISEADRGGEQYF
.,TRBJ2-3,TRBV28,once,TGTGCCAGCAGTCTATCTTCTTGGAATTGGGACCATACGCAGTATTTT,CASSLSSWNWDHTQYF